The subject of this entry is one T cell receptor (beta chain). The data were obtained in a study of blood T cell repertoires in COVID-19. The repertoire was sequenced with immunoSEQ multiplex PCR; TCRdb's copy has only in-frame clones and lacks some. The sample has over 200,000 clones; approximately 85% are singletons. Trimming took 3 bases from V and 0 from J, leaving 9 bases between them. The CDR3 loop spans 14 amino acids. Germline CDR1 and CDR2: LNHDA and SQIVND (reference sequence). What was sequenced was PBMCs or T cells enriched from blood (not recorded which). This clonotype was sampled from a woman between 50 and 59 years old who had recovered from COVID-19. V and J are TRBV19 and TRBJ2-7; D might be TRBD2 (6 bases). CDR3 sequence (DNA): TGTGCCAGTAGTATTCGGGAGCGCTCCTACGAGCAGTACTTC. Amino acid sequence: CASSIRERSYEQYF.